This T cell receptor beta chain was identified during a study of human T cells and chemical hapten exposure. Overall study findings and caveats: With DPC sensitization, TCRs exceeding 1 in 1000 frequency showed no change.

The ends were cut back, 3 bases at V and 0 bases at J, with 6 bases in the middle. The CDR3 extends over 12 amino acids. Germline loops: CDR1 GTSNPN, CDR2 SVGIG (reference sequence). TCRdb recomputed calls from the RACE reads with MiXCR, one row per CDR3 protein. This sample has about 77,000 distinct CDR3 sequences; roughly 7.9% occur once, and the top ten carry approximately 1.5%. This clonotype was counted many times. The antigen remains unidentified. The time point: healthy volunteer bleed at 6 weeks. Researchers extracted total RNA from unfractionated whole blood. The sample comprised whole blood. The sequence came from a female donor in good health. Some clones in this sample may be carry-over from other donors' samples. The V call is TRBV30, the J call TRBJ2-7; D gene uncertain. The CDR3 loop is CAWSPRSYEQYF. The CDR3, as DNA: TGTGCCTGGAGCCCACGCTCCTACGAGCAGTACTTC.